The subject of this entry is one T cell receptor beta chain. Its antigen is unidentified. The CDR3 has 16 amino acids. Germline trimming cut 4 bases from V and 6 bases from J; bases unmatched to any gene: 12. From germline, CDR1 is SGHRS and CDR2 YFSETQ. This entry comes from a study of post-analysis software for immune sequencing data. About the research overall: Relapsing-remitting, secondary progressive and progressive-relapsing multiple sclerosis were all included among the disease courses.

Unique molecular identifiers featured in each of the TCR beta cDNA libraries. The T cell input of about 0.85 to 10 million gave about half a million cDNA molecules. TCRdb reprocessed the PCR reads with MiXCR, giving one entry per CDR3 protein. Of about 430,000 distinct CDR3 sequences listed, roughly 40% are singletons. Study-wide findings and caveats: Patients carried a handful of TRBV segments more frequently than controls did, and TRBV5-6, TRBV5-1 and TRBV20-1 were among them.

The receptor's source is a girl between 2 and 10 years old with multiple sclerosis. Specimen: blood. The chain links TRBV5-1 to TRBJ2-2; 7 positions match TRBD2. The CDR3 coding sequence is TGCGCCAGCAGCGGAACCCGGGAGGCGGGCGCCGGGGAGCTGTTTTTT. Translated, it gives CASSGTREAGAGELFF.